What follows is one T cell receptor (beta chain) and its context. This entry comes from a study of sequential checkpoint blockade in melanoma. The CDR3 contains 14 residues. Germline V gives CDR1 SGHVS, CDR2 FQNEAQ. V shed 6 bases and J 5 bases; nucleotides not matched to a gene: 5. The treatment was: randomized to nivolumab then ipilimumab (arm A) or the reverse (arm B). None of the patients previously received DNA-damaging chemotherapy. Profiled with immunoSEQ multiplex PCR; TCRdb holds only in-frame clones, not every one. The sample shows 2,200 or so clones, roughly 61% of them seen only once. The receptor was isolated from a human patient with melanoma. Some clones in this sample may be carry-over from other donors' samples. The chain joins TRBV7-8 to TRBJ1-5; 9 bases fit TRBD1. The sample was CD8+ T cells sorted from blood (inferred from file names), taken from a patient given nivolumab and ipilimumab in sequence. CDR3 nucleotides: TGTGCCAGCAGTCCCGGGACAGGGCATCAGCCCCAGCATTTT. Protein sequence: CASSPGTGHQPQHF.